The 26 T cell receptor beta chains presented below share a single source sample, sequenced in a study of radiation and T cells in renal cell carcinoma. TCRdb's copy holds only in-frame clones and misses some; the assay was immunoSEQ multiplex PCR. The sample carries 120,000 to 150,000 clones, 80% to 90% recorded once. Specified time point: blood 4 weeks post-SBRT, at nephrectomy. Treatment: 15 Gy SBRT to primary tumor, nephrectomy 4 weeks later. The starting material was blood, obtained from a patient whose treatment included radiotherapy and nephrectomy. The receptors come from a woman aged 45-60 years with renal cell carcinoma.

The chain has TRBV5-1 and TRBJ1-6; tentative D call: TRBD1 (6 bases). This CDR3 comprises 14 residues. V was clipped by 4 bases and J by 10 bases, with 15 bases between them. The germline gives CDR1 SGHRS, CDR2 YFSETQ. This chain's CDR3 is CASSAVQGRSPLHF. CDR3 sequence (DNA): TGCGCCAGCAGCGCTGTACAGGGTCGATCACCCCTCCACTTT.

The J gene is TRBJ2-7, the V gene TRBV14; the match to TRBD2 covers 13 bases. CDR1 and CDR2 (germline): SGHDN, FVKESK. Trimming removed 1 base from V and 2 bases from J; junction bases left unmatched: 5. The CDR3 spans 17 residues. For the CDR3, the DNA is TGTGCCAGCAGCCAAGGGAGGGGACTAGCGGGACCCTACGAGCAGTACTTC. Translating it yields CASSQGRGLAGPYEQYF.

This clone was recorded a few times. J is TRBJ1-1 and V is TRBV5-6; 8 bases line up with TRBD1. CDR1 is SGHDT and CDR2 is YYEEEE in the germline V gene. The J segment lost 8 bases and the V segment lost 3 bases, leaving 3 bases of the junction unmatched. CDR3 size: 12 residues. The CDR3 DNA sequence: TGTGCCAGCAGCTCGGGACAGGCGGAAGCTTTCTTT. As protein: CASSSGQAEAFF.

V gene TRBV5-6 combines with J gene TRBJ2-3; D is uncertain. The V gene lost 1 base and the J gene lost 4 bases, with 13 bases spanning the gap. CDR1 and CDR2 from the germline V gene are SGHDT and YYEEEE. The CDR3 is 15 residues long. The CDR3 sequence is CASSLWPDQPDTQYF. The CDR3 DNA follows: TGTGCCAGCAGCTTGTGGCCCGACCAACCAGATACGCAGTATTTT.

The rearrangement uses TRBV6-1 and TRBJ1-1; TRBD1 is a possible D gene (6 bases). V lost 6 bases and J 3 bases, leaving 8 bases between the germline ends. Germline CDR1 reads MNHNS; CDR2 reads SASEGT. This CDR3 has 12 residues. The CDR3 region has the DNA TGTGCCAGCAGGGAGGGGGACACTGAAGCTTTCTTT. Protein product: CASREGDTEAFF.

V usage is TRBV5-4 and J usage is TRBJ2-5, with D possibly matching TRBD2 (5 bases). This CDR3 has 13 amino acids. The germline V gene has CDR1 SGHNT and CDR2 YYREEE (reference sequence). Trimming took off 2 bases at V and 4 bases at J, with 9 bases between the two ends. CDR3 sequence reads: CASSFFEGETQYF. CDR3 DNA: TGTGCCAGCAGCTTTTTTGAGGGAGAGACCCAGTACTTC.

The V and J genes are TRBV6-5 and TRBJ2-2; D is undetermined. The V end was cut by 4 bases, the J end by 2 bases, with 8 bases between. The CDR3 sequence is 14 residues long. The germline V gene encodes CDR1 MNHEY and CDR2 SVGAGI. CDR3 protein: CASSSSPNTGELFF. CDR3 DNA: TGTGCCAGCAGTTCCTCGCCAAACACCGGGGAGCTGTTTTTT.

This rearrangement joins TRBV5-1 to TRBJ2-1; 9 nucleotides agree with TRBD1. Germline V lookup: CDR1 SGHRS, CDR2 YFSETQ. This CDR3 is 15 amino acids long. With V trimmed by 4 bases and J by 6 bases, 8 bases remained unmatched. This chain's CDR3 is CASSLRTGDSNEQFF. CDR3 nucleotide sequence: TGCGCCAGCAGCCTACGGACAGGGGATAGCAATGAGCAGTTCTTC.

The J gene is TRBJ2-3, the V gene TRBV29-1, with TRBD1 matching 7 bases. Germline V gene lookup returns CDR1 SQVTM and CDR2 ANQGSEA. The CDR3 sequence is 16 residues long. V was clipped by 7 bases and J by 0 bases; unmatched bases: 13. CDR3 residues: CSASIQGTKSTDTQYF. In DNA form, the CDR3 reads TGCAGCGCCTCTATACAGGGGACAAAAAGCACAGATACGCAGTATTTT.

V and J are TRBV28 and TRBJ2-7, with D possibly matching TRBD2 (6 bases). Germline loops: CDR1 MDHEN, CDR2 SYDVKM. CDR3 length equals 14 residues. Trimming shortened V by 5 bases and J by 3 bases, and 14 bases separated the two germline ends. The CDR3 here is CASSATGEYYEQYF. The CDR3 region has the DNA TGTGCCAGCAGTGCTACGGGGGAGTACTACGAGCAGTACTTC.

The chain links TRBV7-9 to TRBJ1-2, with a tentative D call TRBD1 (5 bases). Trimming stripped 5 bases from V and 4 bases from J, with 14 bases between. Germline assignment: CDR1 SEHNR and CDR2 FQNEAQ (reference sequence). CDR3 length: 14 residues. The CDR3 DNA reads TGTGCCAGCAGCCCCCTCAGGGTGAGCTATGGCTACACCTTC. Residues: CASSPLRVSYGYTF.

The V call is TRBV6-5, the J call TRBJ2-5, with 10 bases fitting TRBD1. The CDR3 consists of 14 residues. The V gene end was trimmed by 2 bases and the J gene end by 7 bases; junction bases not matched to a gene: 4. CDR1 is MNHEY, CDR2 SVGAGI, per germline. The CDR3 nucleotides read TGTGCCAGCAGTTACGGGGACAGGGGTGGGACCCAGTACTTC. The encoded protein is CASSYGDRGGTQYF.

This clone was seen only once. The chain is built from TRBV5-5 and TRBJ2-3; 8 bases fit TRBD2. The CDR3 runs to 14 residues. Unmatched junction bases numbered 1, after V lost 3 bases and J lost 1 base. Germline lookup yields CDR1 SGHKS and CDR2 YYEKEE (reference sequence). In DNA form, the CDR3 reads TGTGCCAGCAGCTCAGCGGGGGGCACAGATACGCAGTATTTT. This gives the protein CASSSAGGTDTQYF.

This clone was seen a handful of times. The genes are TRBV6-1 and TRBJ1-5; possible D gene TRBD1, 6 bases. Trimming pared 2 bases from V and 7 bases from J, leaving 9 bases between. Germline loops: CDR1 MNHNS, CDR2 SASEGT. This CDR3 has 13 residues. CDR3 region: CASSELGGQPQHF. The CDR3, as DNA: TGTGCCAGCAGTGAACTAGGGGGGCAGCCCCAGCATTTT.

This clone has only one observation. CDR3 nucleotides: TGTGCCAGCTCACCACCTTACGTAAACATTCAGTACTTC. It specifies CASSPPYVNIQYF. The V call is TRBV18, the J call TRBJ2-4; no firm D call. Trimming pared 0 bases from V and 6 bases from J, leaving 6 bases between. Looked up from germline, CDR1 is KGHSH and CDR2 is LQKENI. The CDR3 extends over 13 amino acids.

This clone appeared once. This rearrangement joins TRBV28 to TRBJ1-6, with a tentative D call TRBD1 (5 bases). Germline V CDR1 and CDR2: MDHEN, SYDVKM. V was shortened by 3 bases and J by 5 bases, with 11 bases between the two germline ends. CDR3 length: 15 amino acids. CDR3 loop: CASSFGRDHNSPLHF. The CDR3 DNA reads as TGTGCCAGCAGTTTTGGCCGGGACCATAATTCACCCCTCCACTTT.

Here the CDR3 reads CASSQGASSSKNIQYF. CDR3 nucleotides: TGTGCCAGCAGCCAAGGAGCGAGTTCTTCCAAAAACATTCAGTACTTC. This chain uses TRBV2 with TRBJ2-4; D is uncertain. Trimming took 6 bases from V and 2 from J, leaving 17 bases between them. Germline assignment: CDR1 SNHLY and CDR2 FYNNEI. This CDR3 contains 16 residues.

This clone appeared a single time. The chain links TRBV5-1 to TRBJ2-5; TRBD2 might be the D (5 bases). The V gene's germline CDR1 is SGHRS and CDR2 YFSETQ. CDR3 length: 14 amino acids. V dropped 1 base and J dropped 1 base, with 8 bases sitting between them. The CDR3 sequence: CASSLRGGQETQYF. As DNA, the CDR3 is TGCGCCAGCAGCTTGAGAGGAGGCCAAGAGACCCAGTACTTC.

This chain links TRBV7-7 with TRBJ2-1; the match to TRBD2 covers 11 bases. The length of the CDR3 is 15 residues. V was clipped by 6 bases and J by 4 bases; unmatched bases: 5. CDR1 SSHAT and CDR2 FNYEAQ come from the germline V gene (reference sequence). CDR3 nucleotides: TGTGCCAGCAGTCGAAGACTAGCGGGGTACAATGAGCAGTTCTTC. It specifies CASSRRLAGYNEQFF.

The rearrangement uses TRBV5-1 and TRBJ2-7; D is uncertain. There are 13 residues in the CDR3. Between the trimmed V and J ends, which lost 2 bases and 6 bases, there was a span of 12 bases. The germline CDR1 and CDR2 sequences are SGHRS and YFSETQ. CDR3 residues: CASSFSGTREQYF. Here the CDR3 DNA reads TGCGCCAGCAGCTTTTCCGGTACTCGCGAGCAGTACTTC. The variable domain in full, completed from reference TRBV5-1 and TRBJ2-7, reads KAGVTQTPRYLIKTRGQQVTLSCSPISGHRSVSWYQQTPGQGLQFLFEYFSETQRNKGNFPGRFSGRQFSNSRSEMNVSTLELGDSALYLCASSFSGTREQYFGPGTRLTVT.

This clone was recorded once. The CDR3: CASGQGYQPQHF. DNA for the CDR3: TGTGCCAGCGGACAGGGTTACCAGCCCCAGCATTTT. The genes are TRBV6-5 and TRBJ1-5; the match to TRBD1 covers 8 bases. The V gene end was trimmed by 8 bases and the J gene end by 7 bases; junction bases not matched to a gene: 4. In germline, CDR1 is MNHEY, CDR2 SVGAGI. This CDR3 has 12 residues.

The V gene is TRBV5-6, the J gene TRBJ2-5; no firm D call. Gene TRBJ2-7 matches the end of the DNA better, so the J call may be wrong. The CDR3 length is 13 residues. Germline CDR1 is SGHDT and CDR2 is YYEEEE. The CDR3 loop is CASSLTTVYEQYF. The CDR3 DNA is TGTGCCAGCAGCTTGACCACCGTCTACGAGCAGTACTTC.

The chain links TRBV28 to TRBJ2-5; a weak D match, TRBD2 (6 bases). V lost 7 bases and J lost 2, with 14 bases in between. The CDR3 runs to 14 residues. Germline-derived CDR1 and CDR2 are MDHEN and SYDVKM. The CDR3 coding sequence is TGTGCCAGCACTAGCGAGGAACCTCAAGAGACCCAGTACTTC. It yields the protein CASTSEEPQETQYF.

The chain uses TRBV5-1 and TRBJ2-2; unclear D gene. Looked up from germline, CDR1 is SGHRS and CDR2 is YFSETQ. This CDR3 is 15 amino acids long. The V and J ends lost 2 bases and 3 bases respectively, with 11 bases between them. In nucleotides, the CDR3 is TGCGCCAGCAGCTTAGTTGGGTCGGACACCGGGGAGCTGTTTTTT. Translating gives CASSLVGSDTGELFF.

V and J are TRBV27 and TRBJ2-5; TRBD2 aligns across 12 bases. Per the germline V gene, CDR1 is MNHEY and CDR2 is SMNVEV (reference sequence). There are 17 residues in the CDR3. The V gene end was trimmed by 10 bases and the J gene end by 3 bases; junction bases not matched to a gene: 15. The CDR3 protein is CATGVSSGGAWKETQYF. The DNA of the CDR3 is TGTGCCACCGGGGTTTCTAGCGGGGGGGCTTGGAAAGAGACCCAGTACTTC.

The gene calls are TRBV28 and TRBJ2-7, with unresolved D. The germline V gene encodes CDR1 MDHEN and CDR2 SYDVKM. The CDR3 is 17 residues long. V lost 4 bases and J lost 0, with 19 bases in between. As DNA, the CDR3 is TGTGCCAGCAGTTCCCTCCCAAAGGCTAGTAGCTCCTACGAGCAGTACTTC. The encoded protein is CASSSLPKASSSYEQYF. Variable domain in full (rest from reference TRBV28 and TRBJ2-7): DVKVTQSSRYLVKRTGEKVFLECVQDMDHENMFWYRQDPGLGLRLIYFSYDVKMKEKGDIPEGYSVSREKKERFSLILESASTNQTSMYLCASSSLPKASSSYEQYFGPGTRLTVT.